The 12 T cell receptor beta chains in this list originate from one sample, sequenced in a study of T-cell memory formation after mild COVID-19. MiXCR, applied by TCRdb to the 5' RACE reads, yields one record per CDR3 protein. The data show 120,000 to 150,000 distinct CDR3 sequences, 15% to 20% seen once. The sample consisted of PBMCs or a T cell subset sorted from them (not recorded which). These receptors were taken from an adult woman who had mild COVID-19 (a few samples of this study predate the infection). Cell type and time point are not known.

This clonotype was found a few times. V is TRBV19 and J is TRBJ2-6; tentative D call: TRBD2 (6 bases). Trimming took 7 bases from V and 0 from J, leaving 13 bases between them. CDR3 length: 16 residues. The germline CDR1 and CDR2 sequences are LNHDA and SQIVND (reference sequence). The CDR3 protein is CASTHRETSGANVLTF. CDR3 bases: TGTGCCAGTACCCATCGGGAGACCTCTGGGGCCAACGTCCTGACTTTC.

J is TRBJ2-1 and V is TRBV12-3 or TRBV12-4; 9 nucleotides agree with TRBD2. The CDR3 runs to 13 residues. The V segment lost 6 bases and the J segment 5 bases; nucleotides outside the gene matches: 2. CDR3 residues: CASRTSGDNEQFF. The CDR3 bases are TGTGCCAGCAGGACTAGCGGTGACAATGAGCAGTTCTTC.

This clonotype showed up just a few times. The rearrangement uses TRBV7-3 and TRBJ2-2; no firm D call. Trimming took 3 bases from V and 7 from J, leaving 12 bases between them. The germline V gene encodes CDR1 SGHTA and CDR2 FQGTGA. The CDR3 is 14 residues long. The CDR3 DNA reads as TGTGCCAGCAGCTTTTTACCCCCGGGCGGGGAGCTGTTTTTT. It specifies CASSFLPPGGELFF.

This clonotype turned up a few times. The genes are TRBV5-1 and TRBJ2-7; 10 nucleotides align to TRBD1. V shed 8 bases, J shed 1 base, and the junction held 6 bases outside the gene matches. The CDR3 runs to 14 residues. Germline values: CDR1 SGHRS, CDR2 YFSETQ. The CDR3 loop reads CASTDRGSSYEQYF. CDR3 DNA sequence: TGCGCCAGTACGGACAGGGGGAGTTCCTACGAGCAGTACTTC.

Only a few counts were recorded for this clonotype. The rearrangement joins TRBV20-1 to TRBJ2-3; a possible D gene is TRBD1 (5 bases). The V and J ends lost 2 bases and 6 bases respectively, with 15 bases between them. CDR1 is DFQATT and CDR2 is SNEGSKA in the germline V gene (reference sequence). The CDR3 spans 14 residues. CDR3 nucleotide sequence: TGCAGTGCTAGATTTATAGGGGTCGCGGATACGCAGTATTTT. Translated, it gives CSARFIGVADTQYF.

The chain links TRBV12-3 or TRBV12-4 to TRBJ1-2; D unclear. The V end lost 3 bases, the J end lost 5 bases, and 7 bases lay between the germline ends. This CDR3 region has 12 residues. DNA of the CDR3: TGTGCCAGCAGTTTCCTGAGGTATGGCTACACCTTC. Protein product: CASSFLRYGYTF.

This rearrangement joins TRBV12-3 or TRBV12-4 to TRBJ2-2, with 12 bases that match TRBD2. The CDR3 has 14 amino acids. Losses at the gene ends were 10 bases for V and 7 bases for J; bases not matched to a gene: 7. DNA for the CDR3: TGTGCCACCGAGACTAGCGGGGGAATCGGGGAGCTGTTTTTT. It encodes CATETSGGIGELFF.

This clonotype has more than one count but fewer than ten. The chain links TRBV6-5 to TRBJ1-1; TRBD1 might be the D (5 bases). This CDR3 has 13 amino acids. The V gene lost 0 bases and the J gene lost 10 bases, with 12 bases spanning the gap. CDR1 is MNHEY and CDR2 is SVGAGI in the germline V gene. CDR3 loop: CASSYSSGQGAFF. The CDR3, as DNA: TGTGCCAGCAGTTACTCGAGTGGCCAGGGAGCTTTCTTT.

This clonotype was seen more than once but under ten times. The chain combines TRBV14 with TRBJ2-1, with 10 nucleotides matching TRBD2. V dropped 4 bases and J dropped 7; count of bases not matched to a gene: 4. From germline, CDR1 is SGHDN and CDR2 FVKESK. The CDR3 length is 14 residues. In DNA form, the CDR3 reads TGTGCCAGCAGCCGGTTTAGCGGGGGGAATGAGCAGTTCTTC. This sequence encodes CASSRFSGGNEQFF.

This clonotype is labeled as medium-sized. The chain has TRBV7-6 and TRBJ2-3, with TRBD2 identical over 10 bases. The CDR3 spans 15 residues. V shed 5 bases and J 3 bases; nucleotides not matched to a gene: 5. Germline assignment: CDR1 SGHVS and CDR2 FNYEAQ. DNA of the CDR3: TGTGCCAGCAGCCCACTAGCGGGAAGAACAGATACGCAGTATTTT. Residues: CASSPLAGRTDTQYF.

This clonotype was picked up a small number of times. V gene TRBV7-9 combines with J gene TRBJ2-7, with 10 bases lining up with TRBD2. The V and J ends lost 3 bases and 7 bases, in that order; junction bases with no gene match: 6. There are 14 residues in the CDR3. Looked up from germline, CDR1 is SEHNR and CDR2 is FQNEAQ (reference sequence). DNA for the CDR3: TGTGCCAGCAGCTTGCTAGCGGGAGAGGGTGAGCAGTACTTC. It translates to CASSLLAGEGEQYF.

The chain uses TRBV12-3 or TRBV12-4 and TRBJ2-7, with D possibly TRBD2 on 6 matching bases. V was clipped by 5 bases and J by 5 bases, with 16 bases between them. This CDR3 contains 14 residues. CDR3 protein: CASSPQGGAHEQYF. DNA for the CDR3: TGTGCCAGCAGTCCCCAGGGAGGAGCCCACGAGCAGTACTTC.